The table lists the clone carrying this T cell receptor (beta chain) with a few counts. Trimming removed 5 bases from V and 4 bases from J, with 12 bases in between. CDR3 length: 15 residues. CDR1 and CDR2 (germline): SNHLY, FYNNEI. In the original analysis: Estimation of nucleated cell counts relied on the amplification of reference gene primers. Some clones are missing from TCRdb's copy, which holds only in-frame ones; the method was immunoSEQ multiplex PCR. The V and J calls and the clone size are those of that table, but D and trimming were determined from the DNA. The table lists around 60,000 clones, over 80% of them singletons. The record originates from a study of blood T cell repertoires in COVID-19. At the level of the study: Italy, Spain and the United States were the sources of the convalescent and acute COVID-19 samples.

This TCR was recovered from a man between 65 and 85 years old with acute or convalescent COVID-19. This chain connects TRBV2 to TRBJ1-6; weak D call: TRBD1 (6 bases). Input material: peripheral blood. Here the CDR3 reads CASSQGQRYNSPLHF. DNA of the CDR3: TGTGCCAGCAGTCAAGGACAGCGATATAATTCACCCCTCCACTTT.